This T cell receptor (beta chain) was sequenced during a study of beta chain features in type 1 diabetes listed by TCRdb under 2018. Looking at the study overall: Mean age, gender distribution, total cell number and subset yield were not different between patients and healthy donors. A total of some 100,000,000 sorted cells were examined across all samples, and a strong correlation was observed between cell number per subset and RNA yield. The study compared the TCRB repertoires of sorted circulating CD4+ T cell subsets in recently diagnosed type 1 diabetes patients with those in matched healthy donors. Naive and central memory subsets were obtained from all 28 donors, but regulatory and stem cell-like memory subsets were isolated from only 8 patients and roughly eight healthy donors.

What the research found in general, with its limitations: Shorter templates might have been favored by PCR, but patient and control samples were amplified and corrected together, so both groups would have been affected equally by any skew. Because small numbers of individuals were included in the HLA sub-analyses, any influence of HLA type on TCRB rearrangement was left unresolved. Because cDNA rather than genomic DNA was sequenced, highly expressing activated cells could have been over-represented, although no difference in activation and CD3 levels was found between groups. Naive, central memory and regulatory TCRB repertoires appeared to be more similar among patients than among healthy donors. Patients with type 1 diabetes made fewer insertions and deleted more nucleotides at VDJ recombination sites, implying thymic rearrangement abnormalities. In all four CD4+ subsets, TCRB CDR3 length was moderately but significantly shorter in type 1 diabetes patients.

Counted from cysteine to phenylalanine, this CDR3 has 13 amino acids. The only DNA kept is the CDR3, 39 bases in frame from the first base. For CDR1 and CDR2, the germline V gene (reference sequence) lists GTSNPN and SVGIG. Trimming removed 7 bases from V and 1 base from J, leaving 13 bases between the germline ends. The entire isolated RNA was reverse transcribed using the High Capacity cDNA Reverse Transcription Kit, and thus expressed TCRB transcripts were sequenced. Deep immunoSEQ sequencing was performed on naive, central memory and regulatory T cell samples, with an average of about 3.6 million total reads per sample. Sorted cells were lysed in RLT buffer and RNA was extracted with DNase-treated RNeasy Micro or Mini kits, depending on cell number. To prevent cross-contamination, every cell subset was processed on its own, while patient and healthy donor samples were processed together. The immunoSEQ multiplex PCR was used to amplify TCRB sequences from cDNA, yielding 87-bp fragments that span the CDR3 region. Amplicons were sequenced on the Illumina HiSeq platform. Concerning the study's data processing: Synthetic template baselines were used to correct PCR bias computationally, reads within Hamming distance 2 were collapsed, and singletons that could not be merged were discarded. Reads were aligned against IMGT to assign V, D and J genes, CDR3 length and insertions or deletions at six rearrangement sites. Within each subset, clonotype counts were normalized to sorted cell number, and only after that were true diversity and Gini coefficients computed with the tcR R package. Repertoire sharing was quantified using the overlap coefficient calculated on TCRB nucleotide sequences. Out-of-frame TCRB sequences from naive cells were analyzed as a proxy for the pre-selection repertoire. The table was pulled from immuneACCESS by TCRdb, which kept in-frame rearrangements only. Such tables lose some clones; where checked, under half of the loss comes from unresolved V genes, and the rest has no known cause. V, J and clone size were drawn from that table, and D and trimming were deduced from the DNA. The sample table contains about 360,000 clones; only one count was recorded for around 13% of them. The ten top clones hold roughly 0.017% of the sample.

In regard to this clone: Its antigen is not yet known. Nothing much larger sits one base from this clone, and base qualities are not available.

From each donor, a single peripheral blood sample of about 100 mL on average was drawn into heparinised tubes. Naive, central memory, regulatory and stem cell-like memory CD4+ T cells were sorted on a BD FACSAria II using a panel including CD45RO, CCR7, CD25, CD127, CD95 and CD27. Purity was above 98% for every sorted population. PBMCs were isolated right away by Lymphoprep density gradient centrifugation and were stained directly, without culture. So that batch effects would be minimized, each experiment stained and sorted samples in pairs, pairing one healthy donor with one patient. Here the chain combines TRBV30 and TRBJ1-2; the D gene is possibly TRBD1, with 6 bases matching. This sequence was found in a man between 18 and 35 years old in good health. The sequencing sample was made of naive CD4+ T cells from blood. Interpreted using the paper, the cell subset or site label stands for: true naive CD4+ T cells. Here is the DNA: TGTGCCTTCCGATTGGACAGTAACTATGGCTACACCTTC. It codes for CAFRLDSNYGYTF.